This TCR beta chain was identified during a study of OX40 agonist ivuxolimab in advanced cancers. For the wider study: Ivuxolimab, which targeted the costimulatory receptor OX40 (CD134), was an agonistic, fully human IgG2 monoclonal antibody. Partial responses occurred in three dose-escalation patients, of whom one had hepatocellular carcinoma and two had cutaneous melanoma. In the dose-escalation cohort, nearly 85% of patients were male, and the mean age was approximately 60 years with a range of 23 to 79. The purpose of peripheral TCRbeta sequencing was to test whether ivuxolimab changed TCR sequence diversity and led to clonal T-cell expansion. Prior anti-PD-1, anti-PD-L1 or anti-CTLA-4 therapy was permitted, and roughly two fifths of dose-escalation patients had received checkpoint inhibitors. Of the roughly 52 dose-escalation patients, hepatocellular carcinoma was present in around 20, melanoma in approximately 15, renal cell carcinoma in 9 and head and neck cancer in 9. Intravenous ivuxolimab was administered to patients every 2 weeks at six dose levels: 0.01, 0.1, 0.3, 1.5, 3 and 10 mg/kg. The paper reports the monotherapy dose-escalation portion (N of about 54 patients) of the phase I ivuxolimab trial. On the study overall, not on this receptor specifically: After ivuxolimab, CD8+ T cells had more expanded clones than CD4+ T cells on average. Low levels of normalized T-cell clonal expansion were also seen in some nonresponding patients. In the 0.1-3.0 mg/kg groups, partial responders were among the patients with the lowest normalized peripheral clonal expansion, particularly in CD8+ T cells. The antigen specificity of the clonally expanded peripheral T cells was not determined. Clonal expansion of both CD4+ and CD8+ blood T cells was observed from baseline to week 6 at doses 0.1 to 3.0 mg/kg.

Patients with autoimmune disease history or receiving systemic immunosuppression were excluded from the trial. Peripheral blood for TCR sequencing was collected from all dose cohorts at baseline, on cycle 4 day 1, and on cycle 7 day 1. Samples came from an open-label, multicenter, first-in-human phase I dose-escalation trial of ivuxolimab. Adults with locally advanced or metastatic melanoma, renal cell, hepatocellular, or head and neck squamous cell carcinoma were enrolled in the trial. Before TCR sequencing, CD4+ T cells and CD8+ T cells were sorted from peripheral blood as separate populations. For sequencing of the TCRbeta CDR3 region, genomic DNA was extracted from the sorted cells. The immunoSEQ Assay was used to sequence the TCRbeta CDR3 regions. TCRdb holds this immuneACCESS table with in-frame rearrangements only. Some clones are missing; in checked studies, unresolved V genes explain under half, and the rest has no known cause. Across this sample there are approximately 31,000 clones, with roughly 87% seen only once. The ten largest clones represent approximately 50% of the sample.

For this clone: Its target antigen remains unknown. The sample holds no much larger clone one base away, and base qualities are not on file.

V is cut by 5 bases and J by 4 bases, and the space between the germline ends is 11 bases. Reading the germline V gene (reference sequence) gives CDR1 MNHNY and CDR2 SVGAGI. The CDR3 spans 13 residues, from the cysteine through the phenylalanine. Of the read, only the CDR3 DNA is kept; its 39 bases are in frame from base 1. This specimen was CD4+ or CD8+ T cells sorted from blood, taken in a trial of the OX40 agonist ivuxolimab. This TCR was recovered from an adult with an advanced solid tumor such as melanoma, head and neck, liver or kidney cancer. The chain was built from TRBV6-6 and TRBJ1-1, with the D gene not clear enough to name. The base sequence is TGTGCCAGCAGTAGCGGGGTGTCCACTGAAGCTTTCTTT. This is translated as CASSSGVSTEAFF.